These 5 T cell receptor beta chains share one sample of origin, sequenced in a study of cytomegalovirus exposure and HLA in healthy donors. The PCR employed 60 Vbeta primers together with 13 Jbeta primers. Repertoires were generated with immunoSEQ multiplex PCR, while TCRdb's copy carries only in-frame clones and drops some. In the table there are about 150,000 clones, 78% of which are singletons. Material: PBMCs. The origin of the receptors is a woman aged 45-59 years in good health and CMV-seropositive.

The chain couples TRBV5-1 to TRBJ1-1, with D perhaps TRBD1 (5 bases). V shed 4 bases and J shed 4 bases, with 17 bases lying between them. There are 15 residues in the CDR3. Germline V gives CDR1 SGHRS, CDR2 YFSETQ. The CDR3 region is CASSRWDPGGTEAFF. The CDR3 coding sequence is TGCGCCAGCAGCAGGTGGGACCCGGGGGGCACTGAAGCTTTCTTT.

This clone was detected only a few times. The chain couples TRBV18 to TRBJ2-7; 10 nucleotides match TRBD2. The germline V gene has CDR1 KGHSH and CDR2 LQKENI. Losses at the gene ends were 5 bases for V and 2 bases for J; bases not matched to a gene: 3. The CDR3 runs to 14 residues. The DNA of the CDR3 is TGTGCCAGCTCAAGCGGGGGGGGCACCTACGAGCAGTACTTC. This sequence encodes CASSSGGGTYEQYF.

The V call is TRBV9, the J call TRBJ2-7; D gene unclear. The CDR3 contains 13 residues. V gave up 4 bases and J gave up 3 bases, with 11 bases separating them. Germline-derived CDR1 and CDR2 are SGDLS and YYNGEE. CDR3 nucleotide sequence: TGTGCCAGCAGCCCGACTGGAAACTACGAGCAGTACTTC. It specifies CASSPTGNYEQYF.

The V and J genes are TRBV30 and TRBJ2-6; the match to TRBD1 covers 9 bases. The CDR3 covers 16 residues. V was clipped by 5 bases and J by 2 bases; unmatched bases: 7. The germline CDR1 and CDR2 sequences are GTSNPN and SVGIG (reference sequence). The DNA of the CDR3 is TGTGCCTGGGGGGGACAGGGCTCTACTGGGGCCAACGTCCTGACTTTC. Encoded protein: CAWGGQGSTGANVLTF.

The V gene is TRBV9, the J gene TRBJ2-5, with TRBD2 as a possible D gene (6 bases). The V gene lost 5 bases and the J gene lost 2 bases, with 13 bases spanning the gap. This CDR3 is built from 14 residues. Germline CDR1 is SGDLS and CDR2 is YYNGEE. DNA of the CDR3: TGTGCCAGCAGTGTTGGAGGGCGACAAGAGACCCAGTACTTC. It codes for CASSVGGRQETQYF.